One and the same sample provided the 11 T cell receptor beta chains below, sequenced in a study of T-cell reconstitution after alpha-beta-depleted transplantation in children. TCRbeta library preparation incorporated unique molecular identifiers. TCRdb ran MiXCR on the PCR reads and lists one entry per CDR3 protein. The data contain about 77,000 distinct CDR3 sequences, 15% to 20% of them singletons. Sequenced material: PBMCs, mostly from graft donor cells, taken 360 days after TCRalphabeta/CD19-depleted stem cell transplant. These receptors were taken from a male patient aged 2 to 10 who had a stem cell transplant for acute lymphoblastic leukemia, so the T cells may come from the graft donor.

This clonotype has a handful of counts. The chain uses TRBV11-2 and TRBJ2-3, with 8 bases identical to TRBD2. After removal of 1 base from V and 5 bases from J, the junction contained 17 bases not matched to a gene. CDR3 size: 19 residues. The germline gives CDR1 SGHAT, CDR2 FQNNGV. For the CDR3, the DNA is TGTGCCAGCAGCTTAGTAATACGGGTTCGGACTAGCAAACGAGATACGCAGTATTTT. Translating gives CASSLVIRVRTSKRDTQYF.

This rearrangement joins TRBV2 to TRBJ2-7, with a weak D call TRBD1 (6 bases). The CDR3 spans 12 residues. The V and J ends lost 6 bases and 4 bases respectively, with 10 bases between them. Germline V gives CDR1 SNHLY, CDR2 FYNNEI. CDR3 sequence (DNA): TGTGCCAGCAGAGGTAGGGGGTACGAGCAGTACTTC. Its translation: CASRGRGYEQYF.

This clonotype was counted a few times. The chain is built from TRBV11-2 and TRBJ2-1, with D uncertain. Trimming took 2 bases from V and 8 from J, leaving 7 bases between them. CDR1 and CDR2 from the germline V gene are SGHAT and FQNNGV. The CDR3 runs 12 residues. The CDR3 DNA follows: TGTGCCAGCAGCTTACTAGACCATGAGCAGTTCTTC. Protein product: CASSLLDHEQFF.

The chain joins TRBV3-1 to TRBJ2-1; D is undetermined. Trimming shortened V by 2 bases and J by 4 bases, and 12 bases separated the two germline ends. CDR1 and CDR2 from the germline V gene are LGHDT and YNNKEL (reference sequence). The length of the CDR3 is 15 residues. This CDR3 is CASSQTSERYNEQFF. In nucleotides, the CDR3 is TGTGCCAGCAGCCAAACGTCAGAACGGTACAATGAGCAGTTCTTC.

The chain recombines TRBV27 with TRBJ1-2; D is unclear. This CDR3 spans 12 amino acids. Germline V lookup: CDR1 MNHEY, CDR2 SMNVEV (reference sequence). V lost 2 bases and J lost 2, with 3 bases in between. The CDR3 DNA sequence: TGTGCCAGCAGTTTAGGGAACTATGGCTACACCTTC. It is translated as CASSLGNYGYTF.

The genes are TRBV20-1 and TRBJ2-7, with TRBD2 identical over 8 bases. CDR1 and CDR2 (germline): DFQATT, SNEGSKA (reference sequence). With 6 bases clipped from V and 6 bases from J, the junction kept 1 base outside the gene matches. The CDR3 covers 10 residues. CDR3 nucleotide sequence: TGCAGTGCCGGGGGGGGCGAGCAGTACTTC. Translating gives CSAGGGEQYF.

The chain links TRBV7-9 to TRBJ2-5; the match to TRBD1 covers 7 bases. CDR3 length: 17 amino acids. Per the germline V gene, CDR1 is SEHNR and CDR2 is FQNEAQ (reference sequence). With V trimmed by 2 bases and J by 2 bases, 11 bases remained unmatched. The CDR3 loop is CASSLRFQGDPQETQYF. The CDR3 nucleotides are TGTGCCAGCAGCTTAAGATTCCAGGGGGACCCGCAAGAGACCCAGTACTTC.

This chain connects TRBV5-6 to TRBJ2-6; D unclear. Trimming pared 4 bases from V and 4 bases from J, leaving 9 bases between. The CDR3 has 14 amino acids. The germline CDR1 and CDR2 sequences are SGHDT and YYEEEE. The CDR3 protein is CASSQTQGANVLTF. CDR3 in DNA: TGTGCCAGCAGCCAGACCCAGGGGGCCAACGTCCTGACTTTC.

This clonotype turned up a few times. V and J are TRBV5-1 and TRBJ2-6; 9 nucleotides match TRBD2. V lost 6 bases, J lost 4 bases, and 20 bases stayed unmatched. The length of the CDR3 is 20 residues. The germline gives CDR1 SGHRS, CDR2 YFSETQ. Here the CDR3 reads CASTTTHRVAGVGGANVLTF. CDR3 sequence (DNA): TGCGCCAGCACAACCACCCACCGGGTAGCGGGAGTAGGAGGGGCCAACGTCCTGACTTTC.

This chain links TRBV7-9 with TRBJ2-3, with 10 bases identical to TRBD2. The CDR3 covers 15 residues. Germline V gives CDR1 SEHNR, CDR2 FQNEAQ (reference sequence). J was trimmed by 3 bases and V by 6 bases; bases with no gene match: 6. The CDR3 coding sequence is TGTGCCAGCAGTTCTAGCGGGAGTGGGACAGATACGCAGTATTTT. It codes for CASSSSGSGTDTQYF.

A few counts support this clonotype. This chain uses TRBV12-3 or TRBV12-4 with TRBJ2-1; the match to TRBD1 covers 7 bases. This CDR3 region has 14 residues. The V gene end was trimmed by 6 bases and the J gene end by 7 bases; junction bases not matched to a gene: 9. The CDR3 spells CASSRQGVRNEQFF. As DNA, the CDR3 is TGTGCCAGCAGCAGACAGGGTGTGAGGAATGAGCAGTTCTTC.